These T cell receptor beta chains were read from a single sample in a study of long-term antiretroviral therapy in people with HIV. The data were produced by immunoSEQ multiplex PCR, yet TCRdb's version contains in-frame clones alone and is incomplete. The data contain some 28,000 clones, about 95% of them singletons. Source: unsorted PBMCs, taken 6.3 years after starting antiretroviral therapy. The source of these receptors is a man younger than 40 with HIV. CDR3s include the opening cysteine and the closing phenylalanine or tryptophan. A D gene is named only where the DNA matches it firmly. Clone size is shown for a subset of rows, as once, few, many or a class of expanded clone.

.	TRBJ2-3	.	TRBV5-1	CASSLVFQIGGTDTQYF	TGCGCCAGCAGCTTGGTATTTCAGATTGGAGGGACAGATACGCAGTATTTT
TRBD1	TRBJ2-5	.	TRBV6-1	CASSVIPGTGQETQYF	TGTGCCAGCAGTGTAATTCCCGGGACAGGGCAAGAGACCCAGTACTTC
.	TRBJ1-6	.	TRBV2	CASTTDRNSYNSPLHF	TGTGCCAGCACTACGGACAGAAACTCCTATAATTCACCCCTCCACTTT
.	TRBJ2-3	.	TRBV11-3	CASSLQMTDTQYF	TGTGCCAGCAGCCTTCAAATGACAGATACGCAGTATTTT
.	TRBJ1-3	.	TRBV29-1	CSVEGWTDSGNTIYF	TGCAGCGTTGAGGGTTGGACTGACTCTGGAAACACCATATATTTT
TRBD1	TRBJ2-3	.	TRBV29-1	CSVDQGAGDTQYF	TGCAGCGTTGATCAGGGGGCCGGAGATACGCAGTATTTT
.	TRBJ2-7	.	TRBV14	CASSQTALTYEQYF	TGTGCCAGCAGCCAAACGGCATTAACCTACGAGCAGTACTTC
.	TRBJ1-1	.	TRBV2	CASSSGEAFF	TGTGCCAGCAGTTCAGGAGAAGCTTTCTTT
.	TRBJ2-2	.	TRBV19	CASSISRNTGELFF	TGTGCCAGTAGTATATCCCGGAACACCGGGGAGCTGTTTTTT
.	TRBJ2-7	.	TRBV19	CASSIVLSEGSEQYF	TGTGCCAGTAGTATAGTTCTATCGGAAGGGAGCGAGCAGTACTTC
TRBD1	TRBJ1-5	.	TRBV19	CASWDRSRNQPQHF	TGTGCCAGCTGGGACAGGAGTCGCAATCAGCCCCAGCATTTT
.	TRBJ2-5	.	TRBV4-2	CASSQVVLRRSETQYF	TGTGCCAGCAGCCAAGTGGTTTTAAGAAGGTCAGAGACCCAGTACTTC
TRBD1	TRBJ2-1	.	TRBV6-5	CASNPGRGPYDEQFF	TGTGCCAGCAACCCCGGCAGGGGGCCTTACGATGAGCAGTTCTTC
.	TRBJ1-3	.	TRBV13	CASSLGHGGGNTIYF	TGTGCCAGCAGCTTAGGCCACGGCGGAGGAAACACCATATATTTT
TRBD1	TRBJ1-2	.	TRBV5-1	CASSLWQGAYGYTF	TGCGCCAGCAGCTTGTGGCAGGGGGCCTATGGCTACACCTTC
.	TRBJ2-1	few	TRBV9	CASSAGADGNEQFF	TGTGCCAGCAGCGCAGGAGCGGACGGGAATGAGCAGTTCTTC
TRBD2	TRBJ2-5	.	TRBV30	CAWSSISGRGETQYF	TGTGCCTGGAGTTCGATTAGCGGGAGAGGTGAGACCCAGTACTTC
.	TRBJ2-3	.	TRBV6-5	CASSYVAGTDTQYF	TGTGCCAGCAGTTACGTTGCGGGCACAGATACGCAGTATTTT